The next 27 T cell receptor beta chains were all read from a single sample in a study of T cell changes during pregnancy in multiple sclerosis. Some clones are missing from TCRdb's copy, which holds only in-frame ones; the method was immunoSEQ multiplex PCR. The sample holds approximately 64,000 clones, about nine tenths seen once. The input for sequencing was peripheral blood, taken in the first trimester of pregnancy. The receptors shown here come from a female donor with multiple sclerosis, enrolled in a pregnancy study.

The chain employs TRBV4-1 and TRBJ1-2; possibly TRBD1 for D (5 bases). CDR3 size: 13 residues. Germline assignment: CDR1 MGHRA and CDR2 YSYEKL. V lost 3 bases, J lost 5 bases, and 10 bases lay in between. CDR3 residues: CASSQGGGYGYTF. The CDR3 coding sequence is TGCGCCAGCAGCCAGGGGGGGGGTTATGGCTACACCTTC.

This sequence joins TRBV28 and TRBJ1-1; D unclear. CDR1 and CDR2 (germline): MDHEN, SYDVKM. Trimming pared 3 bases from V and 6 bases from J, leaving 11 bases between. The CDR3 contains 13 residues. CDR3 sequence (DNA): TGTGCCAGCAGTTTTCCCGGTATAGCTGAAGCTTTCTTT. This encodes CASSFPGIAEAFF.

V usage is TRBV19 and J usage is TRBJ1-1, with D possibly TRBD1 on 6 matching bases. Germline-derived CDR1 and CDR2 are LNHDA and SQIVND (reference sequence). The CDR3 is 14 amino acids. Trimming removed 4 bases at V and 4 bases at J, with 13 bases between. In nucleotides, the CDR3 is TGTGCCAGTAGTACCACGGGGGGCGGCACTGAAGCTTTCTTT. It is translated as CASSTTGGGTEAFF.

The table lists this clone with a count of one. In nucleotides, the CDR3 is TGTGCCACCAGCAGAGGGACTAGCGGTAGCACAGATACGCAGTATTTT. Translated: CATSRGTSGSTDTQYF. The chain carries TRBV15 and TRBJ2-3; 10 bases line up with TRBD2. The germline V gene has CDR1 LNHNV and CDR2 YYDKDF (reference sequence). Trimming cost V 1 base and J 0 bases; bases outside gene matches: 1. CDR3 size: 16 residues.

The V and J genes are TRBV2 and TRBJ1-1, with D possibly TRBD1 on 6 matching bases. The CDR3 has 15 amino acids. Germline V gene lookup returns CDR1 SNHLY and CDR2 FYNNEI. V was shortened by 7 bases and J by 0 bases, with 15 bases between the two germline ends. For the CDR3, the DNA is TGTGCCAGCACCGCGTCAGGGGTGGTGAACACTGAAGCTTTCTTT. It specifies CASTASGVVNTEAFF.

The chain is built from TRBV11-3 and TRBJ2-1, with 11 bases aligning to TRBD2. Germline assignment: CDR1 SGHNT and CDR2 YENEEA. With V trimmed by 4 bases and J by 10 bases, 12 bases remained unmatched. This CDR3 is 16 amino acids long. The CDR3 here is CASSYDPGTSGVEQFF. Here the CDR3 DNA reads TGTGCCAGCAGCTACGATCCCGGGACTAGCGGCGTGGAGCAGTTCTTC.

The chain has TRBV28 and TRBJ2-3; D is possibly TRBD2 (6 bases). Germline values: CDR1 MDHEN, CDR2 SYDVKM. This CDR3 contains 13 residues. Between the trimmed V and J ends, which lost 3 bases and 6 bases, there was a span of 10 bases. Here the CDR3 DNA reads TGTGCCAGCAGTTTTGGAGGGCCGGATACGCAGTATTTT. This encodes CASSFGGPDTQYF.

V is TRBV15 and J is TRBJ2-3, with 12 bases that match TRBD2. The germline V gene has CDR1 LNHNV and CDR2 YYDKDF (reference sequence). The CDR3 covers 18 residues. The ends lost 1 base at V and 2 bases at J; junction bases unmatched: 7. CDR3 nucleotides: TGTGCCACCAGCAGAGGGTGGACTAGCGGGACCGACACAGATACGCAGTATTTT. The encoded protein is CATSRGWTSGTDTDTQYF. Full variable domain (rest looked up from reference TRBV15 and TRBJ2-3): DAMVIQNPRYQVTQFGKPVTLSCSQTLNHNVMYWYQQKSSQAPKLLFHYYDKDFNNEADTPDNFQSRRPNTSFCFLDIRSPGLGDTAMYLCATSRGWTSGTDTDTQYFGPGTRLTVL.

The chain joins TRBV5-6 to TRBJ1-1, with D perhaps matching TRBD1 (6 bases). Germline loops: CDR1 SGHDT, CDR2 YYEEEE. V lost 0 bases and J lost 1, with 7 bases in between. The CDR3 extends over 14 amino acids. The CDR3 spells CASSLGGQNTEAFF. The DNA of the CDR3 is TGTGCCAGCAGCTTGGGGGGACAGAACACTGAAGCTTTCTTT.

Written as DNA, the CDR3 is TGTGCCAGCAGCCCCAGCTCCTACGAGCAGTACTTC. Residues: CASSPSSYEQYF. V is TRBV7-2 and J is TRBJ2-7; D remains ambiguous. This CDR3 contains 12 residues. Trimming left V 5 bases short and J 0 bases short, with 5 bases between. Germline V gene data show CDR1 as SGHTA and CDR2 as FQGNSA.

This clone turned up a few times. The rearrangement joins TRBV5-1 to TRBJ2-3, with D hard to call. CDR3 length equals 14 residues. With 1 base removed from V and 2 bases from J, the gap between germline ends came to 8 bases. The germline V gene encodes CDR1 SGHRS and CDR2 YFSETQ. CDR3 region: CASSLLQDTDTQYF. The CDR3 DNA is TGCGCCAGCAGCTTGTTGCAGGACACAGATACGCAGTATTTT. Using reference TRBV5-1 and TRBJ2-3 for the parts outside the CDR3, the full variable domain is KAGVTQTPRYLIKTRGQQVTLSCSPISGHRSVSWYQQTPGQGLQFLFEYFSETQRNKGNFPGRFSGRQFSNSRSEMNVSTLELGDSALYLCASSLLQDTDTQYFGPGTRLTVL.

The J gene is TRBJ2-3, the V gene TRBV27; D not certain. The CDR3 runs to 11 residues. Trimming took 8 bases from V and 0 from J, leaving 3 bases between them. The germline V gene has CDR1 MNHEY and CDR2 SMNVEV (reference sequence). The CDR3 DNA is TGTGCCAGCCGGAGCACAGATACGCAGTATTTT. As protein: CASRSTDTQYF.

V gene TRBV28 combines with J gene TRBJ2-7; 11 bases map to TRBD2. V lost 4 bases and J lost 1; bases outside the gene matches: 15. Germline-derived CDR1 and CDR2 are MDHEN and SYDVKM. The CDR3 runs to 19 residues. The DNA for the CDR3 is TGTGCCAGCAGTTACCCGCTAACCACTACTAGCGGGAGATCCTACGAGCAGTACTTC. As protein: CASSYPLTTTSGRSYEQYF. The entire variable domain, with the rest obtained from reference TRBV28 and TRBJ2-7, is as follows: DVKVTQSSRYLVKRTGEKVFLECVQDMDHENMFWYRQDPGLGLRLIYFSYDVKMKEKGDIPEGYSVSREKKERFSLILESASTNQTSMYLCASSYPLTTTSGRSYEQYFGPGTRLTVT.

The V gene is TRBV9, the J gene TRBJ2-1; no firm D call. V was cut by 7 bases and J by 7 bases, with 15 bases left in between. CDR1 SGDLS and CDR2 YYNGEE come from the germline V gene. CDR3 size: 13 residues. The CDR3 reads CASALQLSNEQFF. The CDR3 coding sequence is TGTGCCAGCGCCCTACAGCTAAGTAATGAGCAGTTCTTC.

The V and J genes are TRBV6-5 and TRBJ2-4; D might be TRBD2 (6 bases). From germline, CDR1 is MNHEY and CDR2 SVGAGI. The CDR3 runs to 14 residues. Trimming stripped 6 bases from V and 3 bases from J, with 12 bases between. The CDR3 spells CASRQIGGKNIQYF. In nucleotides, the CDR3 is TGTGCCAGCAGACAAATCGGGGGCAAAAACATTCAGTACTTC.

The V and J genes are TRBV6-6 and TRBJ1-4; D not certain. The CDR3 contains 15 residues. Germline V gene data show CDR1 as MNHNY and CDR2 as SVGAGI (reference sequence). V dropped 2 bases and J dropped 8 bases, with 15 bases sitting between them. CDR3 loop: CASSYPRGRGEKLFF. The CDR3 DNA follows: TGTGCCAGCAGTTACCCGCGCGGACGGGGAGAAAAACTGTTTTTT.

The chain combines TRBV7-2 with TRBJ2-7; 8 bases are shared with TRBD2. V lost 1 base to trimming and J lost 0 bases; unmatched junction nucleotides: 5. CDR3 length: 16 amino acids. The germline V gene encodes CDR1 SGHTA and CDR2 FQGNSA. The CDR3 sequence is CASSLDAGGVSYEQYF. The CDR3 DNA reads as TGTGCCAGCAGCTTAGATGCGGGAGGAGTCTCCTACGAGCAGTACTTC.

V and J are TRBV2 and TRBJ1-4, with D perhaps matching TRBD1 (6 bases). The V gene lost 5 bases and the J gene lost 4 bases, with 14 bases spanning the gap. The germline gives CDR1 SNHLY, CDR2 FYNNEI. This CDR3 is 15 amino acids long. The CDR3 DNA sequence: TGTGCCAGCAGTCCTCTTACAGGGAATAATGAAAAACTGTTTTTT. It specifies CASSPLTGNNEKLFF. Combining the CDR3 with reference TRBV2 and TRBJ1-4 gives the whole variable domain EPEVTQTPSHQVTQMGQEVILRCVPISNHLYFYWYRQILGQKVEFLVSFYNNEISEKSEIFDDQFSVERPDGSNFTLKIRSTKLEDSAMYFCASSPLTGNNEKLFFGSGTQLSVL.

The chain combines TRBV7-6 with TRBJ2-7, with 8 positions matching TRBD1. Germline-derived CDR1 and CDR2 are SGHVS and FNYEAQ. This CDR3 comprises 13 residues. The V segment lost 9 bases and the J segment 7 bases; nucleotides outside the gene matches: 11. CDR3 sequence (DNA): TGTGCCAGTTCACGGCACAGGGGGAAAGAGCAGTACTTC. Encoded protein: CASSRHRGKEQYF.

The chain joins TRBV27 to TRBJ1-4; no clear D gene. CDR3 length equals 17 residues. CDR1 is MNHEY, CDR2 SMNVEV, per germline (reference sequence). V dropped 1 base and J dropped 0 bases, with 12 bases sitting between them. As DNA, the CDR3 is TGTGCCAGCAGTTTATTTTTTCCGGCGGCAACTAATGAAAAACTGTTTTTT. Amino acid sequence: CASSLFFPAATNEKLFF.

The table lists this clone with a count of one. The chain has TRBV6-1 and TRBJ2-3, with 9 positions matching TRBD2. The ends lost 5 bases at V and 4 bases at J; junction bases unmatched: 7. Germline CDR1 is MNHNS and CDR2 is SASEGT. The CDR3 extends over 15 amino acids. The CDR3 DNA sequence: TGTGCCAGCAGTAATTTAGCGGGAGTCCCAGATACGCAGTATTTT. Protein: CASSNLAGVPDTQYF.

This clone was observed a few times. The chain is built from TRBV19 and TRBJ1-2, with D possibly being TRBD1 (5 bases). Germline assignment: CDR1 LNHDA and CDR2 SQIVND (reference sequence). The CDR3 length is 15 residues. V was trimmed by 5 bases and J by 4 bases, leaving 17 bases between them. This CDR3 is CASSPGLLKFYGYTF. The CDR3 DNA is TGTGCCAGTAGTCCGGGACTACTGAAATTCTATGGCTACACCTTC. Full variable domain (rest looked up from reference TRBV19 and TRBJ1-2): DGGITQSPKYLFRKEGQNVTLSCEQNLNHDAMYWYRQDPGQGLRLIYYSQIVNDFQKGDIAEGYSVSREKKESFPLTVTSAQKNPTAFYLCASSPGLLKFYGYTFGSGTRLTVV.

The chain couples TRBV19 to TRBJ1-2, with 8 positions matching TRBD1. In germline, CDR1 is LNHDA, CDR2 SQIVND (reference sequence). CDR3 size: 13 residues. The V and J ends lost 4 bases and 2 bases, in that order; junction bases with no gene match: 0. The CDR3 DNA reads as TGTGCCAGTAGTAGGACAGGGAACTATGGCTACACCTTC. Protein product: CASSRTGNYGYTF.

The chain employs TRBV6-5 and TRBJ1-5; D possibly corresponds to TRBD1 (6 bases). Germline loops: CDR1 MNHEY, CDR2 SVGAGI. V was trimmed by 5 bases and J by 4 bases, leaving 12 bases between them. The CDR3 loop spans 14 amino acids. The CDR3 loop is CASSQQGGNQPQHF. CDR3 nucleotide sequence: TGTGCCAGCAGTCAACAGGGTGGGAATCAGCCCCAGCATTTT.

This sequence joins TRBV18 and TRBJ2-7, with 9 bases identical to TRBD1. The trim removed 3 bases at V and 4 bases at J, leaving 10 bases unmatched. Germline CDR1 reads KGHSH; CDR2 reads LQKENI. This CDR3 is built from 16 residues. The CDR3 loop reads CASSPTGQGITYEQYF. The CDR3 bases are TGTGCCAGCTCACCCACGGGACAGGGTATTACTTACGAGCAGTACTTC. The full variable domain, in which reference TRBV18 and TRBJ2-7 provide the parts outside the CDR3, is NAGVMQNPRHLVRRRGQEARLRCSPMKGHSHVYWYRQLPEEGLKFMVYLQKENIIDESGMPKERFSAEFPKEGPSILRIQQVVRGDSAAYFCASSPTGQGITYEQYFGPGTRLTVT.

This chain uses TRBV19 with TRBJ2-1; possibly TRBD1 for D (6 bases). This CDR3 has 15 amino acids. V was cut by 5 bases and J by 4 bases, with 15 bases left in between. In germline, CDR1 is LNHDA, CDR2 SQIVND (reference sequence). Written as DNA, the CDR3 is TGTGCCAGTAGTCCGACAGGCGATTTATACAATGAGCAGTTCTTC. Translation: CASSPTGDLYNEQFF.

V and J are TRBV6-1 and TRBJ2-3, with 10 nucleotides matching TRBD1. Germline lookup yields CDR1 MNHNS and CDR2 SASEGT. J lost 2 bases, V lost 4 bases, and 3 bases had no gene match. The CDR3 consists of 15 residues. The chain's CDR3 is CASSVGTGVTDTQYF. CDR3 coding DNA: TGTGCCAGCAGTGTCGGGACAGGGGTCACAGATACGCAGTATTTT.